This entry lists 24 T cell receptor beta chains sequenced from one sample in a study of blood T cell repertoires in COVID-19. The method was immunoSEQ multiplex PCR; TCRdb's version includes in-frame clones alone and lacks a portion of them. The table includes hundreds of thousands of clones, around 86% detected once. The source material was peripheral blood. All receptors come from a woman in her forties who had recovered from COVID-19.

V and J are TRBV5-1 and TRBJ1-2; TRBD1 matches at 8 bases. The CDR3 has 13 residues. Germline CDR1 reads SGHRS; CDR2 reads YFSETQ. Trimming cost V 4 bases and J 6 bases; bases outside gene matches: 5. The DNA for the CDR3 is TGCGCCAGCAGCCCGGGACAGGCGGATGGCTACACCTTC. It translates to CASSPGQADGYTF.

This chain connects TRBV18 to TRBJ2-3; tentative D call: TRBD1 (5 bases). The CDR3 sequence is 13 residues long. V lost 5 bases and J 4 bases, leaving 10 bases between the germline ends. Germline V gene sequence: CDR1 KGHSH, CDR2 LQKENI. CDR3 sequence (DNA): TGTGCCAGCTCAATACAGGTGGCAGATACGCAGTATTTT. This codes for CASSIQVADTQYF.

The chain carries TRBV3-1 (or the pseudogene TRBV3-2) and TRBJ1-2; TRBD1 matches 7 bases. Trimming removed 4 bases from V and 7 bases from J; junction bases left unmatched: 3. Germline V gene sequence: CDR1 LGHDT, CDR2 YNNKEL (reference sequence). This CDR3 has 12 amino acids. This CDR3 is CASSPQGSGYTF. DNA of the CDR3: TGTGCCAGCAGCCCACAGGGGAGTGGCTACACCTTC.

The chain couples TRBV19 to TRBJ1-2, with D hard to call. The CDR3 contains 11 residues. Germline assignment: CDR1 LNHDA and CDR2 SQIVND (reference sequence). Trimming removed 6 bases from V and 2 bases from J, with 4 bases in between. The DNA for the CDR3 is TGTGCCAGTAGCCCAAACTATGGCTACACCTTC. Translated: CASSPNYGYTF.

The chain is built from TRBV7-7 and TRBJ2-2; tentatively, D is TRBD2 (5 bases). Looked up from germline, CDR1 is SSHAT and CDR2 is FNYEAQ (reference sequence). The CDR3 length is 16 residues. For the CDR3, the DNA is TGTGCTAGCGCCCTTGGCGGTCCCCCGGGCACCGGGGAGCTGTTTTTT. Translating it yields CASALGGPPGTGELFF.

The gene calls are TRBV19 and TRBJ2-1; 7 nucleotides match TRBD1. V trimming: 6 bases; J trimming: 1 base; junction bases outside the gene matches: 3. The germline V gene has CDR1 LNHDA and CDR2 SQIVND (reference sequence). The CDR3 extends over 14 amino acids. CDR3: CASRGQFSYNEQFF. CDR3 coding DNA: TGTGCCAGTAGGGGACAGTTTTCCTACAATGAGCAGTTCTTC. The full variable domain, in which reference TRBV19 and TRBJ2-1 provide the parts outside the CDR3, is DGGITQSPKYLFRKEGQNVTLSCEQNLNHDAMYWYRQDPGQGLRLIYYSQIVNDFQKGDIAEGYSVSREKKESFPLTVTSAQKNPTAFYLCASRGQFSYNEQFFGPGTRLTVL.

This chain uses TRBV6-5 with TRBJ1-2; D possibly corresponds to TRBD1 (5 bases). Germline V lookup: CDR1 MNHEY, CDR2 SVGAGI. V was cut by 10 bases and J by 8 bases, with 14 bases left in between. The CDR3 spans 11 residues. The CDR3 loop reads CATRGGEGYTF. CDR3 in DNA: TGTGCCACCCGGGGGGGGGAGGGCTACACCTTC.

The rearrangement uses TRBV9 and TRBJ2-1, with TRBD2 matching over 12 bases. This CDR3 has 16 amino acids. Germline V gene sequence: CDR1 SGDLS, CDR2 YYNGEE. The J segment lost 4 bases and the V segment lost 3 bases, leaving 5 bases of the junction unmatched. CDR3 in DNA: TGTGCCAGCAGCGCTAGCGGGGGGGCCGCATACAATGAGCAGTTCTTC. Residues: CASSASGGAAYNEQFF.

V gene TRBV13 combines with J gene TRBJ1-1; 9 bases line up with TRBD1. The CDR3 has 15 amino acids. The germline CDR1 and CDR2 sequences are PRHDT and FYEKMQ (reference sequence). After removal of 5 bases from V and 4 bases from J, the junction contained 8 bases not matched to a gene. This CDR3 reads CASSTSQTGGTEAFF. CDR3 coding DNA: TGTGCCAGCAGCACGAGCCAGACAGGGGGCACTGAAGCTTTCTTT.

The CDR3 loop reads CASSYSGRSNTEAFF. The CDR3 coding sequence is TGTGCCAGCAGTTACTCGGGCAGATCGAACACTGAAGCTTTCTTT. The rearrangement links TRBV6-5 to TRBJ1-1, with unresolved D. Germline loops: CDR1 MNHEY, CDR2 SVGAGI. The CDR3 runs 15 residues. The V end was cut by 0 bases, the J end by 1 base, with 9 bases between.

The gene calls are TRBV6-6 and TRBJ2-7, with 8 bases lining up with TRBD2. Germline CDR1 is MNHNY and CDR2 is SVGAGI (reference sequence). With V trimmed by 2 bases and J by 3 bases, 0 bases remained unmatched. CDR3 length equals 13 residues. This chain's CDR3 is CASSYREGYEQYF. Written as DNA, the CDR3 is TGTGCCAGCAGTTACCGGGAGGGCTACGAGCAGTACTTC.

In DNA, the CDR3 is TGTGCCACCAGTGAGTCGACAGGGGTAGGGCAAGAGACCCAGTACTTC. Amino acids: CATSESTGVGQETQYF. V usage is TRBV24-1 and J usage is TRBJ2-5, with TRBD1 matching over 8 bases. Trimming cost V 4 bases and J 2 bases; bases outside gene matches: 8. From germline, CDR1 is KGHDR and CDR2 SFDVKD. The CDR3 contains 16 residues.

The chain joins TRBV5-4 to TRBJ2-1, with 14 bases matching TRBD2. Trimming took 2 bases from V and 0 from J; bases not matched to a gene: 10. The CDR3 has 20 amino acids. CDR1 SGHNT and CDR2 YYREEE come from the germline V gene (reference sequence). CDR3 protein: CASSFSLGLAGASSYNEQFF. In DNA, the CDR3 is TGTGCCAGCAGCTTCAGTTTGGGACTAGCGGGGGCTAGCTCCTACAATGAGCAGTTCTTC.

The chain has TRBV4-3 and TRBJ2-2; 11 positions agree with TRBD2. Unmatched junction bases numbered 10, after V lost 0 bases and J lost 4 bases. Per the germline V gene, CDR1 is LGHNA and CDR2 is YSLEER. This CDR3 has 19 residues. The CDR3 sequence is CASSQDPLLAGGGTGELFF. Written as DNA, the CDR3 is TGCGCCAGCAGCCAAGATCCCCTTCTAGCGGGGGGAGGCACCGGGGAGCTGTTTTTT.

This sequence joins TRBV14 and TRBJ1-2; the D gene is possibly TRBD1 (5 bases). The V end lost 0 bases, the J end lost 5 bases, and 10 bases lay between the germline ends. The CDR3 spans 14 residues. Germline V gene data show CDR1 as SGHDN and CDR2 as FVKESK. The CDR3 sequence is CASSQDPRAYGYTF. DNA for the CDR3: TGTGCCAGCAGCCAAGATCCCAGGGCGTATGGCTACACCTTC. The full variable domain, in which reference TRBV14 and TRBJ1-2 provide the parts outside the CDR3, is EAGVTQFPSHSVIEKGQTVTLRCDPISGHDNLYWYRRVMGKEIKFLLHFVKESKQDESGMPNNRFLAERTGGTYSTLKVQPAELEDSGVYFCASSQDPRAYGYTFGSGTRLTVV.

V and J are TRBV5-6 and TRBJ1-6; possibly TRBD1 for D (5 bases). Germline assignment: CDR1 SGHDT and CDR2 YYEEEE. The V end lost 1 base, the J end lost 7 bases, and 15 bases lay between the germline ends. The CDR3 runs to 16 residues. Here the CDR3 DNA reads TGTGCCAGCAGCTTGTGGATTGCTCGGGGGAATTCACCCCTCCACTTT. Its translation is CASSLWIARGNSPLHF. Full variable domain (remainder filled in from reference TRBV5-6 and TRBJ1-6): DAGVTQSPTHLIKTRGQQVTLRCSPKSGHDTVSWYQQALGQGPQFIFQYYEEEERQRGNFPDRFSGHQFPNYSSELNVNALLLGDSALYLCASSLWIARGNSPLHFGNGTRLTVT.

The chain recombines TRBV19 with TRBJ1-4; 8 nucleotides agree with TRBD1. With V trimmed by 7 bases and J by 7 bases, 11 bases remained unmatched. Looked up from germline, CDR1 is LNHDA and CDR2 is SQIVND (reference sequence). The CDR3 spans 15 residues. CDR3 loop: CASMAIWDRLEKLFF. CDR3 nucleotides: TGTGCCAGTATGGCAATCTGGGACAGGCTTGAAAAACTGTTTTTT. Combining the CDR3 with reference TRBV19 and TRBJ1-4 gives the whole variable domain DGGITQSPKYLFRKEGQNVTLSCEQNLNHDAMYWYRQDPGQGLRLIYYSQIVNDFQKGDIAEGYSVSREKKESFPLTVTSAQKNPTAFYLCASMAIWDRLEKLFFGSGTQLSVL.

V gene TRBV2 combines with J gene TRBJ1-2; D may be TRBD1 (6 bases). Germline assignment: CDR1 SNHLY and CDR2 FYNNEI. This CDR3 contains 13 residues. The V end lost 6 bases, the J end lost 7 bases, and 15 bases lay between the germline ends. The CDR3 loop is CASSPQGHGGYTF. In DNA form, the CDR3 reads TGTGCCAGCAGCCCACAGGGACACGGTGGCTACACCTTC.

V gene TRBV7-2 combines with J gene TRBJ2-1; the match to TRBD1 covers 9 bases. The V gene's germline CDR1 is SGHTA and CDR2 FQGNSA. The CDR3 totals 15 residues. Unmatched junction bases numbered 4, after V lost 3 bases and J lost 4 bases. The CDR3 bases are TGTGCCAGCAGCTTGGACAGGGGCGGATACAATGAGCAGTTCTTC. It translates to CASSLDRGGYNEQFF.

The chain is built from TRBV12-5 and TRBJ2-2; TRBD1 matches at 9 bases. V shed 7 bases and J 3 bases; nucleotides not matched to a gene: 9. This CDR3 is 16 amino acids long. Per the germline V gene, CDR1 is LGHNT and CDR2 is FRNRAP. The CDR3 loop reads CASAARQGEYTGELFF. The CDR3 DNA reads as TGTGCTAGTGCCGCCCGACAGGGGGAGTACACCGGGGAGCTGTTTTTT.

This clone was found once. The rearrangement uses TRBV27 and TRBJ1-5, with 11 bases fitting TRBD1. Trimming cost V 2 bases and J 5 bases; bases outside gene matches: 2. The CDR3 runs to 15 residues. In germline, CDR1 is MNHEY, CDR2 SMNVEV (reference sequence). CDR3 nucleotide sequence: TGTGCCAGCAGTTTAGGGACAGGGGGATATCAGCCCCAGCATTTT. Residues: CASSLGTGGYQPQHF.

This clone was observed a single time. The genes are TRBV4-3 and TRBJ2-1, with D hard to call. Trimming shortened V by 0 bases and J by 3 bases, and 6 bases separated the two germline ends. CDR1 and CDR2 from the germline V gene are LGHNA and YSLEER. The CDR3 is 14 residues long. The CDR3 sequence: CASSQERDYNEQFF. The CDR3 nucleotides read TGCGCCAGCAGCCAAGAAAGAGACTACAATGAGCAGTTCTTC.

This chain joins TRBV15 and TRBJ1-4, with 8 bases that match TRBD1. The CDR3 is 12 residues long. V lost 7 bases to trimming and J lost 6 bases; unmatched junction nucleotides: 1. Looked up from germline, CDR1 is LNHNV and CDR2 is YYDKDF (reference sequence). The CDR3 region is CATTGGDEKLFF. In DNA form, the CDR3 reads TGTGCCACCACAGGGGGCGATGAAAAACTGTTTTTT.

V and J are TRBV7-9 and TRBJ2-2, with TRBD1 matching over 8 bases. Germline values: CDR1 SEHNR, CDR2 FQNEAQ (reference sequence). CDR3 length: 13 amino acids. The V and J ends lost 5 bases and 7 bases, in that order; junction bases with no gene match: 3. The CDR3, as DNA: TGTGCCAGCAGCCGACAGGGGTTCGGGGAGCTGTTTTTT. Amino acid sequence: CASSRQGFGELFF.